This TCR beta chain was documented in a study of shared clonotypes between healthy human individuals. A remark on this clone: Its antigen is as yet unknown.

Whole-study results and caveats: Clonotypes which were not shared had lower generation probabilities than clonotypes that all four donors shared.

Caucasian adults residing in Nashville, Tennessee made up all the donors. In the authors' workflow: Filtering was not the same, since immunoSEQ gave junction-only sequences without quality scores. Sequenced by immunoSEQ multiplex PCR; TCRdb stores in-frame clones only, minus some. V and J calls and clone size come straight from that table; D and trimming were deduced from the DNA. Of 2 million to 2.5 million clones listed, approximately 96% are singletons. V was clipped by 1 base and J by 2 bases, with 10 bases between them. The CDR3 runs to 15 residues. Germline V gives CDR1 SGDLS, CDR2 YYNGEE. The genes are TRBV9 and TRBJ1-3; D gene unclear. The TCR comes from a man between 18 and 35 years old in good health. The sample was naive CD4+ T cells sorted from blood. Indicated subset: CD45RA+ positively selected. The CDR3 bases are TGTGCCAGCAGCGTAAGGGAGGGAACTGGAAACACCATATATTTT. Protein: CASSVREGTGNTIYF.